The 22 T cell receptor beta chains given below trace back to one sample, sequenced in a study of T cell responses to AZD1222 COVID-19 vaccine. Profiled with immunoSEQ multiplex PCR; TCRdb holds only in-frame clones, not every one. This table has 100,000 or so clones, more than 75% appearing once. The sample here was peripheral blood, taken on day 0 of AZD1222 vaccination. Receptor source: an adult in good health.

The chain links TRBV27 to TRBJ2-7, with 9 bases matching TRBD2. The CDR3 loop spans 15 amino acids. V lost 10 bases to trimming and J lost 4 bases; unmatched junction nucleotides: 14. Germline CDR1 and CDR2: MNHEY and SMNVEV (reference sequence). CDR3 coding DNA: TGTGCCACCTGCCGGAGGGAAGCGGGAGGTTACGAGCAGTACTTC. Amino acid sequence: CATCRREAGGYEQYF.

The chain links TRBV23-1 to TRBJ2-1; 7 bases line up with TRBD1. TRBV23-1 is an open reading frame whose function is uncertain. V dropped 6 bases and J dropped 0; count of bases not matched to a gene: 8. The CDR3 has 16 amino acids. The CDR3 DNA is TGCGCCAGCAGCCTTAGCAGGGACAGCTCCTACAATGAGCAGTTCTTC. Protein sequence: CASSLSRDSSYNEQFF.

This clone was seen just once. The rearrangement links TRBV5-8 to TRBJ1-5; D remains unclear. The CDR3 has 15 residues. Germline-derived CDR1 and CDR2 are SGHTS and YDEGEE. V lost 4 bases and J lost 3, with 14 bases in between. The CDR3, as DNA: TGTGCCAGCAGCCCGGGAGCGGTTATCAATCAGCCCCAGCATTTT. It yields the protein CASSPGAVINQPQHF. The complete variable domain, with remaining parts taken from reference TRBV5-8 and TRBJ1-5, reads EAGVTQSPTHLIKTRGQQATLRCSPISGHTSVYWYQQALGLGLQFLLWYDEGEERNRGNFPPRFSGRQFPNYSSELNVNALELEDSALYLCASSPGAVINQPQHFGDGTRLSIL.

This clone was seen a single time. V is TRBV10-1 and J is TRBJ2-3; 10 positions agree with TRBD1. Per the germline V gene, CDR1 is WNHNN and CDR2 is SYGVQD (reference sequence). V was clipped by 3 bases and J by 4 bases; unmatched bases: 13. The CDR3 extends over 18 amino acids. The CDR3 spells CASSDYHRDRGEPDTQYF. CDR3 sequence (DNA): TGCGCCAGCAGTGATTACCACCGGGACAGGGGTGAACCAGATACGCAGTATTTT.

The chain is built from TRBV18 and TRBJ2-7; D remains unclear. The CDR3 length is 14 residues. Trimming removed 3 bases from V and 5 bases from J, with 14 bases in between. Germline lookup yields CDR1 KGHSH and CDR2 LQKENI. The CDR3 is CASSPGLTRDEQYF. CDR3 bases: TGTGCCAGCTCACCTGGTCTGACTCGAGACGAGCAGTACTTC.

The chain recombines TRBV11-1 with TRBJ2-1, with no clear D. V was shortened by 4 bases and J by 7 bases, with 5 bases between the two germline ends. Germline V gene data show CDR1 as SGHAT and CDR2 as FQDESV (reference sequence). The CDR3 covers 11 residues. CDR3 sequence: CASSSTNEQFF. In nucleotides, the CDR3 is TGTGCCAGCAGCTCTACGAATGAGCAGTTCTTC.

In nucleotides, the CDR3 is TGTGCCAGCAGCTTGACAGGGACTGAAAAACTGTTTTTT. Translation: CASSLTGTEKLFF. The chain joins TRBV7-2 to TRBJ1-4, with 7 bases matching TRBD1. Germline-derived CDR1 and CDR2 are SGHTA and FQGNSA. V was clipped by 3 bases and J by 7 bases; unmatched bases: 2. The CDR3 is 13 amino acids.

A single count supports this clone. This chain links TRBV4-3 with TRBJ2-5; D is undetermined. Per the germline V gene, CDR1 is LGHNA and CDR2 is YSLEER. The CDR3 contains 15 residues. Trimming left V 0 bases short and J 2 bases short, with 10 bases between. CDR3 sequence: CASSQDSGLQETQYF. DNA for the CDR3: TGCGCCAGCAGCCAAGATTCCGGGCTTCAAGAGACCCAGTACTTC.

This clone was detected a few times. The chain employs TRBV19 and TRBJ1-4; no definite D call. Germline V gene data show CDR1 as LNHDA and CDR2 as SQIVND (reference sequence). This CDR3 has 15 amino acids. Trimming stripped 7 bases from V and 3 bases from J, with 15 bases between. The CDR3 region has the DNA TGTGCCAGTAATCGGGAGGGTCTGGCTAATGAAAAACTGTTTTTT. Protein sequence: CASNREGLANEKLFF.

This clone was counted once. CDR3 sequence (DNA): TGCGCCAGCAGCCAAGCGGGACTAGCAGGCGGACGGGCCAACGTCCTGACTTTC. This translates into CASSQAGLAGGRANVLTF. J is TRBJ2-6 and V is TRBV4-3; 9 bases match TRBD2. Trimming took 1 base from V and 5 from J; bases not matched to a gene: 9. Germline CDR1 LGHNA, CDR2 YSLEER. The CDR3 spans 18 residues.

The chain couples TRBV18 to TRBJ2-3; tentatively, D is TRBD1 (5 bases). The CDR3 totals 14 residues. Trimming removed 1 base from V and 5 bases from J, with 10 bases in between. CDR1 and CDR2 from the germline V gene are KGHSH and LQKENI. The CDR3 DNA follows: TGTGCCAGCTCACCACAGGGGCGCGAAGATACGCAGTATTTT. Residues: CASSPQGREDTQYF.

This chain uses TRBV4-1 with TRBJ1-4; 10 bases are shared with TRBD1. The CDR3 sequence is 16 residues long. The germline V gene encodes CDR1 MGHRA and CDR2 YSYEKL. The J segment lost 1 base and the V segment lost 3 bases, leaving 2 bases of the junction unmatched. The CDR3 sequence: CASSHGQGGTNEKLFF. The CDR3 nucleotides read TGCGCCAGCAGCCACGGACAGGGGGGAACTAATGAAAAACTGTTTTTT.

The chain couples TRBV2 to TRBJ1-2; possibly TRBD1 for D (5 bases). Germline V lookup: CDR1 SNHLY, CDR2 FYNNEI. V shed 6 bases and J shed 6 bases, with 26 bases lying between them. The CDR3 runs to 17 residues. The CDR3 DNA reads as TGTGCCAGCAGCAAAGACCCATGGCCCGGGACGGGCGATGGCTACACCTTC. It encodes CASSKDPWPGTGDGYTF.

The CDR3 DNA reads TGTGCCAGCAGCGTAGTAGGAGGGTCCACTGAAGCTTTCTTT. It specifies CASSVVGGSTEAFF. V is TRBV9 and J is TRBJ1-1; D is unclear. The V gene's germline CDR1 is SGDLS and CDR2 YYNGEE. The length of the CDR3 is 14 residues. Between the trimmed V and J ends, which lost 0 bases and 4 bases, there was a span of 10 bases. Looking up the rest from reference TRBV9 and TRBJ1-1 gives the full variable domain: DSGVTQTPKHLITATGQRVTLRCSPRSGDLSVYWYQQSLDQGLQFLIQYYNGEERAKGNILERFSAQQFPDLHSELNLSSLELGDSALYFCASSVVGGSTEAFFGQGTRLTVV.

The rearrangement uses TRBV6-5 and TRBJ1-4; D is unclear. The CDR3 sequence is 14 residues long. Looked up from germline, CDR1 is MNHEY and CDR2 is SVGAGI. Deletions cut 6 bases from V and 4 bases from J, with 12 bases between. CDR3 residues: CASSRVAGNEKLFF. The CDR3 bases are TGTGCCAGCAGCCGAGTAGCCGGTAATGAAAAACTGTTTTTT.

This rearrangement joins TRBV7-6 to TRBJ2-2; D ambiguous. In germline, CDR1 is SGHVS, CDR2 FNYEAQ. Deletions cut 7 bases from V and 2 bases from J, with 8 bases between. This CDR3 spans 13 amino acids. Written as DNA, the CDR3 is TGTGCCAGCACGGGTCTCAACACCGGGGAGCTGTTTTTT. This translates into CASTGLNTGELFF.

The CDR3 DNA sequence: TGTGCCAGTAGTATAGATGGTCAGGGTGCGGGCACAGATACGCAGTATTTT. It yields the protein CASSIDGQGAGTDTQYF. J is TRBJ2-3 and V is TRBV19, with D maybe TRBD1 (5 bases). This CDR3 has 17 amino acids. Trimming shortened V by 0 bases and J by 1 base, and 14 bases separated the two germline ends. Germline assignment: CDR1 LNHDA and CDR2 SQIVND (reference sequence).

The CDR3 coding sequence is TGTGCCAGCAGCTTAATAACTAGCGGGACTTACTACGAGCAGTACTTC. This translates into CASSLITSGTYYEQYF. The rearrangement joins TRBV7-9 to TRBJ2-7, with TRBD2 identical over 10 bases. CDR3 length: 16 residues. Germline trimming cut 2 bases from V and 3 bases from J; bases unmatched to any gene: 7. Germline loops: CDR1 SEHNR, CDR2 FQNEAQ (reference sequence). Based on the CDR3 plus reference TRBV7-9 and TRBJ2-7, the full variable domain is DTGVSQNPRHKITKRGQNVTFRCDPISEHNRLYWYRQTLGQGPEFLTYFQNEAQLEKSRLLSDRFSAERPKGSFSTLEIQRTEQGDSAMYLCASSLITSGTYYEQYFGPGTRLTVT.

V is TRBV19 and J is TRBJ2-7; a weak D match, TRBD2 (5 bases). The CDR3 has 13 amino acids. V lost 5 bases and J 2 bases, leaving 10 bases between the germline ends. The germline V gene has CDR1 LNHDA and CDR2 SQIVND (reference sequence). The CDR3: CASSDSGAYEQYF. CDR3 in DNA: TGTGCCAGTAGTGACTCCGGGGCCTACGAGCAGTACTTC.

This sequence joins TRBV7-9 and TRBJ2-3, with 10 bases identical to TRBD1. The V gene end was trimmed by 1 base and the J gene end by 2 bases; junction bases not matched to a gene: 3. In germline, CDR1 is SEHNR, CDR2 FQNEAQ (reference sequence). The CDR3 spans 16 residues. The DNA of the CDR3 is TGTGCCAGCAGCTTAGATCGACAGGGGGCCACAGATACGCAGTATTTT. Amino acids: CASSLDRQGATDTQYF.

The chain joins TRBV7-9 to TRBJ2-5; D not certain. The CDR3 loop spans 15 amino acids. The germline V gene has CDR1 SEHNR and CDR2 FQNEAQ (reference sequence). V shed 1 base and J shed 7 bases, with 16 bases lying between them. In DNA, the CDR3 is TGTGCCAGCAGCTTAGGTTCCAGGCCTCCAGGGACCCAGTACTTC. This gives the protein CASSLGSRPPGTQYF.

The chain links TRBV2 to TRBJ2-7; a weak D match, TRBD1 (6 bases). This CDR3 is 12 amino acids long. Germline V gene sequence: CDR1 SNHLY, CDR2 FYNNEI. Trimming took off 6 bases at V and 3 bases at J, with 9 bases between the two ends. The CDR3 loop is CASSKDSYEQYF. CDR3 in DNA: TGTGCCAGCAGCAAGGACAGCTACGAGCAGTACTTC.